This is a list of T cell receptor beta chains from one sample in a study of CD8+ T cells in alopecia areata. Method: immunoSEQ multiplex PCR; TCRdb's copy keeps in-frame clones and lacks some. The sample holds 200,000 or so clones, about 62% seen once. Sequences were derived from CD4+ T cells sorted from blood, sampled at week 24, from a patient treated with tofacitinib. Every receptor here comes from a human donor with alopecia areata. CDR3s include the opening cysteine and the closing phenylalanine or tryptophan. A D gene is named only where the DNA matches it firmly. A clone size is listed for some rows: how often the clone was seen (once, few, many), or a class if it is expanded.

TRBV10-3	.	TRBJ1-2	few	TGTGCCATCAGTGAGTCGACAGCGAACTATGGCTACACCTTC	CAISESTANYGYTF
TRBV7-3	TRBD2	TRBJ2-1	.	TGTGCCAGCAGCCCCACTGGACTAGCGGGAGGCAATGAGCAGTTCTTC	CASSPTGLAGGNEQFF
TRBV28	TRBD2	TRBJ2-3	.	TGTGCCAGCAGTACCGGGACTAGCGAGCAGTATTTT	CASSTGTSEQYF
TRBV6-1	.	TRBJ1-1	.	TGTGCCAGCAGTGAATTGCGAGGGAACACTGAAGCTTTCTTT	CASSELRGNTEAFF
TRBV25-1	.	TRBJ2-4	.	TGTGCCAGCAGTGAATATGGGACAGCCAAAAACATTCAGTACTTC	CASSEYGTAKNIQYF
TRBV28	TRBD1	TRBJ2-6	.	TGTGCCAGCAGCGTTGGACAGGATACTTCTGGGGCCAACGTCCTGACTTTC	CASSVGQDTSGANVLTF
TRBV4-3	.	TRBJ1-1	.	TGCGCCAGCAGCCAAGATAGGGGTAGGAAAGCTTTCTTT	CASSQDRGRKAFF
TRBV7-9	.	TRBJ2-7	.	TGTGCCAGCAGCTTAGAGGGAGGCTCCTACGAGCAGTACTTC	CASSLEGGSYEQYF
TRBV5-1	.	TRBJ2-7	.	TGCGCCAGCAGCTTGGGCGAAGCCTACGAGCAGTACTTC	CASSLGEAYEQYF
TRBV7-9	.	TRBJ2-1	.	TGTGCCAGCAGCTTAGACAATGAGCAGTTCTTC	CASSLDNEQFF
TRBV5-1	TRBD2	TRBJ2-2	.	TGCGCCAGCAGCTCCTCGGGGGGGTCGAGCACCGGGGAGCTGTTTTTT	CASSSSGGSSTGELFF
TRBV29-1	.	TRBJ1-1	.	TGCAGCGTTGAAAATGGGGTTTTCAGCGCTTTCTTT	CSVENGVFSAFF
TRBV7-2	.	TRBJ1-1	.	TGTGCCAGCAGCCCCGGGGGGGGGCGAAGGTTCACTGAAGCTTTCTTT	CASSPGGGRRFTEAFF
TRBV29-1	.	TRBJ2-7	.	TGCAGCGCCTATCGGCCCGGCGAGGGGTACGAGCAGTACTTC	CSAYRPGEGYEQYF
TRBV7-2	.	TRBJ1-4	.	TGTGCCAGCAGCTTCGCGGGGGGTAATAATGAAAAACTGTTTTTT	CASSFAGGNNEKLFF
TRBV29-1	TRBD1	TRBJ2-3	few	TGCAGCGTTGCCCTCCGGGACAGGGGTGATACGCAGTATTTT	CSVALRDRGDTQYF
TRBV28	.	TRBJ1-2	.	TGTGTCGCGGGGCCTAGGTCCTCCGGCTACACCTTC	CVAGPRSSGYTF
TRBV27	TRBD1	TRBJ1-1	.	TGTGCCAGCAGTGCCCGGGACAGGGGGGATACTGAAGCTTTCTTT	CASSARDRGDTEAFF
TRBV19	.	TRBJ2-5	.	TGTGCCAGCTCAGGGTTCGGAGAGACCCAGTACTTC	CASSGFGETQYF
TRBV5-1	.	TRBJ2-5	.	TGCGCCAGCAGCGAAGGACAGTCGGAAGAGACCCAGTACTTC	CASSEGQSEETQYF
TRBV30	TRBD1	TRBJ2-2	few	TGTGCCGCAGGACAGGGGGCGATCACCGGGGAGCTGTTTTTT	CAAGQGAITGELFF
TRBV10-3	TRBD1	TRBJ2-7	.	TGTGCCATCAGCCCGGGACAGGGGGCGCGGAGGATGTCCTACGAGCAGTACTTC	CAISPGQGARRMSYEQYF
TRBV6-4	TRBD1	TRBJ2-1	.	TGTGCCAGCAGAGAAGGACAGGGAGCCTACAATGAGCAGTTCTTC	CASREGQGAYNEQFF
TRBV2	TRBD2	TRBJ2-3	.	TGTGCCAGCAGTTCAATAGCGGGAGGAGGCGGAGATACGCAGTATTTT	CASSSIAGGGGDTQYF
TRBV5-1	.	TRBJ1-1	.	TGCGCCAGCAGCTCCTGGGCCCCAGAGACTGAAGCTTTCTTT	CASSSWAPETEAFF
TRBV7-2	.	TRBJ1-5	.	TGTGCCAGCAGCTTTTCAAGCAATCAGCCCCAGCATTTT	CASSFSSNQPQHF
TRBV27	.	TRBJ2-2	.	TGTGCCAGCAGGATACCCAGTAACACCGGGGAGCTGTTTTTT	CASRIPSNTGELFF
TRBV4-3	.	TRBJ2-5	few	TGCGCCAGCAGCCAAGGGTTGGCGGCCGTCCAAGAGACCCAGTACTTC	CASSQGLAAVQETQYF
TRBV6-5	TRBD2	TRBJ2-3	.	TGTGCCAGCCTAATCAGCGGGGGGTTCACAGATACGCAGTATTTT	CASLISGGFTDTQYF
TRBV6-5	TRBD2	TRBJ2-1	.	TGTGCCAGCAGTTACGGGACTAGCTACAATGAGCAGTTCTTC	CASSYGTSYNEQFF
TRBV30	TRBD2	TRBJ2-3	.	TGTGCCTGGAGTGTACGTAGTAGCGGGATAAGTACAGATACGCAGTATTTT	CAWSVRSSGISTDTQYF
TRBV2	.	TRBJ2-3	once	TGTGCCAGCACCCTTATCTCCGGGAGCACAGATACGCAGTATTTT	CASTLISGSTDTQYF
TRBV13	.	TRBJ1-5	.	TGTGCCAGCAGCTTAGGGGGGGATCAGCCCCAGCATTTT	CASSLGGDQPQHF
TRBV5-6	TRBD2	TRBJ2-5	.	TGTGCCAGCAGCTTGACGGGACTAGGCAGAGAGACCCAGTACTTC	CASSLTGLGRETQYF
TRBV4-3	TRBD1	TRBJ2-3	.	TGCGCCAGCAGCCAACAAGTCGGACAGGGGGCAGATACGCAGTATTTT	CASSQQVGQGADTQYF
TRBV29-1	.	TRBJ1-2	.	TGCAGCGTTCGGGGACCTGAAGTCTATGGCTACACCTTC	CSVRGPEVYGYTF
TRBV4-1	.	TRBJ2-5	.	TGCGCCAGCAGTTTCAACGGGGAGACCCAGTACTTC	CASSFNGETQYF
TRBV5-5	TRBD1	TRBJ2-5	.	TGTGCCAGCAGCTCCCAGGGGGCGGAAGAGACCCAGTACTTC	CASSSQGAEETQYF
TRBV9	.	TRBJ1-2	few	TGTGCCAGCAGCATACCGTCGGGGGGCCACTATGGCTACACCTTC	CASSIPSGGHYGYTF
TRBV28	.	TRBJ2-7	.	TGTGCCAGCAGTTTAGTGGGGGGCTACGAGCAGTACTTC	CASSLVGGYEQYF
TRBV10-3	TRBD2	TRBJ2-1	few	TGTGCCATCAGTGTGACTAGCGGCCCCTACAATGAGCAGTTCTTC	CAISVTSGPYNEQFF
TRBV7-2	.	TRBJ2-6	few	TGTGCCAGCAGCTCCCTTGGGGGGGCCAACGTCCTGACTTTC	CASSSLGGANVLTF
TRBV2	TRBD2	TRBJ2-3	few	TGTGCCAGCAGGGCTGGGACTAGCGGGATCGATACGCAGTATTTT	CASRAGTSGIDTQYF
TRBV30	.	TRBJ1-5	.	TGTGCCTGGAGGAGCGGACAGTATAATCAGCCCCAGCATTTT	CAWRSGQYNQPQHF
TRBV29-1	TRBD1	TRBJ2-7	.	TGCAGCGTTGAACATAGGACAGGGAGGTTTTCCGAGCAGTACTTC	CSVEHRTGRFSEQYF
TRBV7-2	.	TRBJ2-7	.	TGTGCCAGCAGCTTAGCGCTCAGGGGGGGCAGCTCCTACGAGCAGTACTTC	CASSLALRGGSSYEQYF
TRBV2	TRBD1	TRBJ1-2	.	TGTGCCAGCAGCTCCGACAGGGAGGGCGGCTACACCTTC	CASSSDREGGYTF
TRBV2	TRBD2	TRBJ2-1	.	TGTGCCAGCACCCGAACTAGCGGGGGGGCAGTAGCCTACAATGAGCAGTTCTTC	CASTRTSGGAVAYNEQFF
TRBV29-1	.	TRBJ2-5	.	TGCAGCGTTGAAGATCTTCAGGCCCAGGGGACCCAGTACTTC	CSVEDLQAQGTQYF
TRBV27	.	TRBJ2-1	.	TGTGCCAGCAGTTTATTTACGGACAATGAGCAGTTCTTC	CASSLFTDNEQFF
TRBV29-1	.	TRBJ1-2	.	TGCAGCGTTGATGAGGGGAGGGTTGGTGGCTACACCTTC	CSVDEGRVGGYTF
TRBV6-6	TRBD1	TRBJ2-7	.	TGTGCCAGCAGTTTGGGACAGGGCCGTTCGGCCTACGAGCAGTACTTC	CASSLGQGRSAYEQYF